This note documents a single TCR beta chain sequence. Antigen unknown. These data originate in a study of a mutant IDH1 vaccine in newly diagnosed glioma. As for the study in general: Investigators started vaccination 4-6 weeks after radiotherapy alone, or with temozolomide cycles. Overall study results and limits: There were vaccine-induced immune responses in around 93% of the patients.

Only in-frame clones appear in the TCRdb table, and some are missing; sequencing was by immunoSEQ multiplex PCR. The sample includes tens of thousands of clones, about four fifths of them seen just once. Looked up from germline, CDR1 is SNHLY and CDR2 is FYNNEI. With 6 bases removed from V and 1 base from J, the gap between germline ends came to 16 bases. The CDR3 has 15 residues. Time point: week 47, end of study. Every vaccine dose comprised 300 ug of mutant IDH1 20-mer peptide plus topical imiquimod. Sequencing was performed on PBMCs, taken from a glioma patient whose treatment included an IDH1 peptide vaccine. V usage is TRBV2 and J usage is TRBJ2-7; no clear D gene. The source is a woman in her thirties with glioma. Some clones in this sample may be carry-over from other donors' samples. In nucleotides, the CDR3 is TGTGCCAGCAGCCCTGGGGTTAGTGCGTCCTACGAGCAGTACTTC. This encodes CASSPGVSASYEQYF.